Detailed here is one T cell receptor beta chain. These data are taken from a study of blood T cell repertoires in COVID-19. Turning to the study itself: The analysed material was cDNA or gDNA that came from T cells, B-cell-depleted T cells, or PBMCs.

J was trimmed by 4 bases and V by 3 bases; bases with no gene match: 7. The CDR3 covers 15 residues. Germline V gives CDR1 PRHDT, CDR2 FYEKMQ (reference sequence). Clones were read by immunoSEQ multiplex PCR, and TCRdb kept only the in-frame ones, dropping some. The sample includes approximately 87,000 clones, 75% to 90% of them seen just once. This chain uses TRBV13 with TRBJ2-3; 7 bases match TRBD2. The receptor's source is a man between 70 and 80 years old with active or convalescent COVID-19. The sequencing sample was made of peripheral blood. CDR3 DNA: TGTGCCAGCAGCTTGAGTATTGGGGGGGCAGATACGCAGTATTTT. This translates into CASSLSIGGADTQYF.